Listed below are T cell receptor beta chains from one sample, sequenced in a study of cytomegalovirus exposure and HLA in healthy donors. Data came from immunoSEQ multiplex PCR; TCRdb stores just in-frame clones and leaves some out. Counted here are around 94,000 clones, over 60% occurring once; the ten biggest clones make up roughly 9.1%. The sample was PBMCs. These receptor sequences come from a male donor in good health and CMV-seropositive. CDR3s include the opening cysteine and the closing phenylalanine or tryptophan. The D gene is left open where the match is weak. Part of the rows lack a size; the others show once, few, many or a class for expanded clones.

clone_size,v_call,d_call,j_call,cdr3_aa
-,TRBV6-1,TRBD1,TRBJ1-5,CASSGYRGQPQHF
-,TRBV10-3,TRBD2,TRBJ2-2,CAISPRTSGRERTGELFF
-,TRBV5-6,TRBD2,TRBJ2-1,CASSMGLAGDAYNEQFF
-,TRBV9,-,TRBJ2-2,CASSVVSGATGELFF
-,TRBV7-2,-,TRBJ2-6,CASSSPVANGLTF
-,TRBV28,-,TRBJ1-6,CASRGQPSSYNSPLHF
-,TRBV21-1,-,TRBJ2-5,CASSRGHQETQYF
-,TRBV28,-,TRBJ2-3,CASSYGTQYF
once,TRBV2,-,TRBJ2-1,CASSEGGYEQFF
-,TRBV5-5,TRBD2,TRBJ2-6,CASSLLAATSGANVLTF
-,TRBV10-3,TRBD2,TRBJ2-1,CAISVPSGTSGNEQFF